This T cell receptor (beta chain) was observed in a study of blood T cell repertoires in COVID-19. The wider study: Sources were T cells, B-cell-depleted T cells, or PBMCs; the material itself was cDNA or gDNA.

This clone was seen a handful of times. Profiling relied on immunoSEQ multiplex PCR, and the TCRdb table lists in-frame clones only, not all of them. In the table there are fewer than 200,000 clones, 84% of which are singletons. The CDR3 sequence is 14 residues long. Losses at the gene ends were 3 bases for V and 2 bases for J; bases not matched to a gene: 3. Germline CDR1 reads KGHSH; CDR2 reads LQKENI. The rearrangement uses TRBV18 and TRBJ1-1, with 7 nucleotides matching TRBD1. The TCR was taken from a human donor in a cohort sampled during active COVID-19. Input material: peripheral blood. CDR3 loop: CASSPDRVNTEAFF. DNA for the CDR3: TGTGCCAGCTCACCCGACAGGGTAAACACTGAAGCTTTCTTT.